The source of this T cell receptor beta chain is a study of T cells in Graves' hyperthyroidism and ophthalmopathy. For the study at large: Peripheral blood collection took place at initial diagnosis, before any treatment.

Clinical symptoms, serum thyroxine and TRAb, thyroid ultrasound and orbital computed tomography were used for the diagnoses. General study findings and limits: Ophthalmopathy could be told apart from stable hyperthyroidism with a 13 V-J model.

Researchers amplified the TCR beta CDR3 regions from RNA transcripts. During a first-round RT-PCR of the TCR CDR3, the HTBI primer set was used. A single record per CDR3 protein comes from TCRdb applying MiXCR to the multiplex PCR reads. The sample contains almost 600,000 distinct CDR3 sequences, roughly 13% of which appear only once. This clonotype appeared many times. Its target is unknown. The CDR3 runs 16 residues. After removal of 4 bases from V and 2 bases from J, the junction contained 6 bases not matched to a gene. Germline assignment: CDR1 SQVTM and CDR2 ANQGSEA. Input material: blood. The V and J genes are TRBV29-1 and TRBJ2-2; TRBD2 agrees at 11 bases. This clonotype originated in a woman aged 25 to 39 with Graves' hyperthyroidism that later progressed to Graves' ophthalmopathy. The CDR3 here is CSVGGLAGGNTGELFF. The CDR3, as DNA: TGCAGCGTTGGGGGGCTAGCGGGGGGAAACACCGGGGAGCTGTTTTTT.